These 30 T cell receptor beta chains were all obtained from the same sample, sequenced in a study of blood T cell repertoires in COVID-19. Only in-frame clones appear in the TCRdb table, and some are missing; sequencing was by immunoSEQ multiplex PCR. The repertoire holds approximately 350,000 clones, roughly 87% seen once, with approximately 5.4% in the top ten. Input material: PBMCs or T cells enriched from blood (not recorded which). The receptors were gathered from a woman aged 50 to 65 who had recovered from COVID-19.

This rearrangement joins TRBV7-2 to TRBJ1-1, with 8 bases that match TRBD1. This CDR3 region has 14 residues. The V segment lost 6 bases and the J segment 1 base; nucleotides outside the gene matches: 4. In germline, CDR1 is SGHTA, CDR2 FQGNSA. The CDR3 DNA sequence: TGTGCCAGCAGAAGGACAGGGAGGAACACTGAAGCTTTCTTT. Amino acids: CASRRTGRNTEAFF.

This chain joins TRBV15 and TRBJ2-5; D gene uncertain. The CDR3 has 14 amino acids. Trimming cost V 6 bases and J 0 bases, with 11 bases left between them. Germline V gene sequence: CDR1 LNHNV, CDR2 YYDKDF (reference sequence). The CDR3 nucleotides read TGTGCCACCAGGCCGCGAGAATACCAAGAGACCCAGTACTTC. This translates into CATRPREYQETQYF.

This chain joins TRBV9 and TRBJ2-2, with TRBD1 identical over 8 bases. V gave up 5 bases and J gave up 2 bases; unmatched junction bases: 14. Germline V gene lookup returns CDR1 SGDLS and CDR2 YYNGEE. This CDR3 has 18 residues. CDR3: CASSMSRTGRLNTGELFF. DNA of the CDR3: TGTGCCAGCAGTATGAGTCGGACAGGGCGTCTCAACACCGGGGAGCTGTTTTTT.

CDR3 in DNA: TGCAGCGTTATACAGGGGAACTATGGCTACACCTTC. This encodes CSVIQGNYGYTF. The chain employs TRBV29-1 and TRBJ1-2, with TRBD1 identical over 7 bases. V shed 5 bases and J 2 bases; nucleotides not matched to a gene: 2. Germline V CDR1 and CDR2: SQVTM, ANQGSEA. The CDR3 is 12 residues long.

The gene calls are TRBV12-2 and TRBJ2-7; TRBD1 reflects the table's D call only, with no check against the DNA. TRBV12-2 is shown as a pseudogene. There are 16 residues in the CDR3. CDR3: CASRLRHRGPFYEQYF. The CDR3 bases are TGTGCAAGTCGCTTAAGACACAGGGGGCCCTTCTACGAGCAGTACTTC.

The rearrangement links TRBV3-1 (or the pseudogene TRBV3-2) to TRBJ1-1, with D possibly being TRBD1 (5 bases). Trimming removed 0 bases from V and 1 base from J, with 12 bases in between. Germline V gene lookup returns CDR1 LGHDT and CDR2 YNNKEL (reference sequence). The CDR3 is 16 amino acids. CDR3 sequence: CASSQEGQGKNTEAFF. For the CDR3, the DNA is TGTGCCAGCAGCCAAGAGGGCCAGGGCAAGAACACTGAAGCTTTCTTT.

In this sample, this clone turned up a few times. The chain carries TRBV7-9 and TRBJ2-1, with a weak D call TRBD2 (5 bases). Germline V lookup: CDR1 SEHNR, CDR2 FQNEAQ (reference sequence). CDR3 length: 14 residues. V gave up 0 bases and J gave up 15 bases, with 18 bases separating them. In DNA, the CDR3 is TGTGCCAGCAGCTTAGCTGGACGGGGTGGGTGGTGGTTCTTC. Amino acids: CASSLAGRGGWWFF.

This chain's CDR3 is CASSPLAGSSGNTIYF. The CDR3 coding sequence is TGTGCCAGCTCACCACTGGCAGGATCCTCTGGAAACACCATATATTTT. The V call is TRBV18, the J call TRBJ1-3; D unclear. Trimming left V 1 base short and J 0 bases short, with 10 bases between. The CDR3 length is 16 residues. Looked up from germline, CDR1 is KGHSH and CDR2 is LQKENI.

The V gene is TRBV7-9, the J gene TRBJ1-6; 9 positions match TRBD1. The germline V gene encodes CDR1 SEHNR and CDR2 FQNEAQ (reference sequence). V dropped 4 bases and J dropped 6; count of bases not matched to a gene: 10. The CDR3 sequence is 17 residues long. DNA of the CDR3: TGTGCCAGCAGCTCAGCCGGGACAGGGCTCTCTAATTCACCCCTCCACTTT. The encoded protein is CASSSAGTGLSNSPLHF.

This chain links TRBV6-1 with TRBJ1-5; TRBD1 aligns across 7 bases. Germline V lookup: CDR1 MNHNS, CDR2 SASEGT. With V trimmed by 2 bases and J by 2 bases, 15 bases remained unmatched. The length of the CDR3 is 19 residues. The CDR3: CASSEIFGVGGAGNQPQHF. CDR3 nucleotide sequence: TGTGCCAGCAGTGAAATTTTCGGGGTAGGGGGCGCCGGCAATCAGCCCCAGCATTTT.

The chain recombines TRBV27 with TRBJ2-7, with TRBD1 matching 8 bases. The CDR3 runs to 16 residues. The V segment lost 4 bases and the J segment 3 bases; nucleotides outside the gene matches: 11. CDR1 is MNHEY, CDR2 SMNVEV, per germline (reference sequence). CDR3 loop: CASSSWGTGFIYEQYF. The CDR3 nucleotides read TGTGCCAGCAGTTCCTGGGGGACAGGTTTTATCTACGAGCAGTACTTC.

The J gene is TRBJ1-5, the V gene TRBV2; D possibly corresponds to TRBD1 (6 bases). Trimming stripped 6 bases from V and 0 bases from J, with 15 bases between. Germline-derived CDR1 and CDR2 are SNHLY and FYNNEI. The CDR3 has 16 residues. CDR3 sequence (DNA): TGTGCCAGCAGCCCCTGGACAGCCAGTAGCAATCAGCCCCAGCATTTT. This sequence encodes CASSPWTASSNQPQHF.

This clone was recorded a few times. V usage is TRBV27 and J usage is TRBJ2-3, with TRBD2 as a possible D gene (7 bases). CDR3 size: 18 residues. Trimming took off 2 bases at V and 0 bases at J, with 18 bases between the two ends. CDR1 and CDR2 (germline): MNHEY, SMNVEV (reference sequence). The CDR3 DNA reads TGTGCCAGCAGTTTAGCGGGGGCCCGAGGGAGCAGCACAGATACGCAGTATTTT. Translated: CASSLAGARGSSTDTQYF.

The chain recombines TRBV29-1 with TRBJ2-5, with a tentative D call TRBD1 (6 bases). V was cut by 7 bases and J by 0 bases, with 18 bases left in between. The CDR3 has 15 amino acids. In germline, CDR1 is SQVTM, CDR2 ANQGSEA. The CDR3 coding sequence is TGCAGCGGGGCCCGGACAGCCAACCACCAAGAGACCCAGTACTTC. Protein sequence: CSGARTANHQETQYF.

This clone came up once. The chain combines TRBV30 with TRBJ1-4; possible D gene TRBD1, 6 bases. Deletions cut 3 bases from V and 8 bases from J, with 13 bases between. From germline, CDR1 is GTSNPN and CDR2 SVGIG (reference sequence). The CDR3 sequence is 13 residues long. The CDR3 loop reads CAWRIGQTEKLFF. The CDR3 bases are TGTGCCTGGAGAATCGGACAGACGGAAAAACTGTTTTTT.

The chain joins TRBV5-4 to TRBJ1-4; the match to TRBD1 covers 7 bases. Germline values: CDR1 SGHNT, CDR2 YYREEE (reference sequence). Germline trimming cut 3 bases from V and 5 bases from J; bases unmatched to any gene: 10. The CDR3 length is 16 residues. This chain's CDR3 is CASSSGQDRLNEKLFF. The CDR3 coding sequence is TGTGCCAGCAGCTCAGGACAGGACCGACTAAATGAAAAACTGTTTTTT.

The CDR3 protein is CASSPDSRFAGYTF. CDR3 nucleotides: TGTGCCAGCAGCCCGGACAGCCGATTTGCTGGCTACACCTTC. The chain has TRBV6-6 and TRBJ1-2; possibly TRBD1 for D (6 bases). Trimming took off 6 bases at V and 7 bases at J, with 18 bases between the two ends. The CDR3 contains 14 residues. Germline assignment: CDR1 MNHNY and CDR2 SVGAGI (reference sequence).

V usage is TRBV5-1 and J usage is TRBJ1-3, with 7 bases lining up with TRBD1. The CDR3 runs to 15 residues. Germline V gene sequence: CDR1 SGHRS, CDR2 YFSETQ. With 4 bases clipped from V and 2 bases from J, the junction kept 6 bases outside the gene matches. As DNA, the CDR3 is TGCGCCAGCAGCCAATCCACAGGGGCTGGAAACACCATATATTTT. Translating it yields CASSQSTGAGNTIYF.

The gene calls are TRBV7-9 and TRBJ1-1; D is unresolved. The V gene lost 1 base and the J gene lost 6 bases, with 12 bases spanning the gap. The CDR3 totals 14 residues. CDR1 and CDR2 from the germline V gene are SEHNR and FQNEAQ (reference sequence). CDR3 sequence reads: CASSLDEGFAEAFF. The CDR3 DNA reads TGTGCCAGCAGCTTAGACGAGGGATTCGCTGAAGCTTTCTTT. The entire variable domain, with the rest obtained from reference TRBV7-9 and TRBJ1-1, is as follows: DTGVSQNPRHKITKRGQNVTFRCDPISEHNRLYWYRQTLGQGPEFLTYFQNEAQLEKSRLLSDRFSAERPKGSFSTLEIQRTEQGDSAMYLCASSLDEGFAEAFFGQGTRLTVV.

J is TRBJ1-1 and V is TRBV6-1; 9 nucleotides agree with TRBD1. The CDR3 runs to 16 residues. The germline V gene encodes CDR1 MNHNS and CDR2 SASEGT. With V trimmed by 1 base and J by 7 bases, 10 bases remained unmatched. CDR3 loop: CASSEGLQGANSEAFF. Written as DNA, the CDR3 is TGTGCCAGCAGTGAAGGGTTACAGGGGGCCAATAGTGAAGCTTTCTTT.

J is TRBJ1-2 and V is TRBV7-9; D remains ambiguous. Trimming shortened V by 4 bases and J by 4 bases, and 13 bases separated the two germline ends. Germline V lookup: CDR1 SEHNR, CDR2 FQNEAQ (reference sequence). The CDR3 is 14 amino acids. The DNA of the CDR3 is TGTGCCAGCAGCTCACGCGGCGCAGTCTATGGCTACACCTTC. This translates into CASSSRGAVYGYTF.

The rearrangement uses TRBV2 and TRBJ1-2, with a possible D match to TRBD1 (6 bases). The V end lost 3 bases, the J end lost 6 bases, and 14 bases lay between the germline ends. Germline CDR1 is SNHLY and CDR2 is FYNNEI. CDR3 length: 14 residues. This chain's CDR3 is CASSERGTDNGYTF. The CDR3 coding sequence is TGTGCCAGCAGTGAGAGGGGGACCGATAATGGCTACACCTTC.

This chain uses TRBV9 with TRBJ2-7, with D maybe TRBD2 (6 bases). The V and J ends lost 0 bases and 2 bases respectively, with 12 bases between them. The CDR3 covers 15 residues. Germline CDR1 and CDR2: SGDLS and YYNGEE. The CDR3 coding sequence is TGTGCCAGCAGCGTAGCGGCGGGACCGGCCTACGAGCAGTACTTC. Amino acids: CASSVAAGPAYEQYF.

This clone was observed a handful of times. J is TRBJ2-5 and V is TRBV7-3; 9 positions match TRBD1. Germline loops: CDR1 SGHTA, CDR2 FQGTGA. Unmatched junction bases numbered 4, after V lost 5 bases and J lost 3 bases. This CDR3 is built from 14 residues. In DNA form, the CDR3 reads TGTGCCAGCAGCCCGACAGGGGGAGAAGAGACCCAGTACTTC. Translating gives CASSPTGGEETQYF.

Comments on this clone: This same CDR3 is encoded by further DNA sequences in the sample. The gene calls are TRBV19 and TRBJ1-3; TRBD1 aligns across 7 bases. Unmatched junction bases numbered 3, after V lost 4 bases and J lost 0 bases. Germline CDR1 LNHDA, CDR2 SQIVND (reference sequence). This CDR3 contains 15 residues. The CDR3 DNA follows: TGTGCCAGTAGTACAGGGGGGAGCTCTGGAAACACCATATATTTT. Its translation is CASSTGGSSGNTIYF.

The rearrangement joins TRBV2 to TRBJ1-5; D is uncertain. Germline V gives CDR1 SNHLY, CDR2 FYNNEI. Trimming left V 8 bases short and J 0 bases short, with 8 bases between. This CDR3 is built from 13 residues. The CDR3 region is CASEHYSNQPQHF. Written as DNA, the CDR3 is TGTGCCAGCGAACACTATAGCAATCAGCCCCAGCATTTT.

The rearrangement joins TRBV18 to TRBJ1-1, with D possibly being TRBD1 (5 bases). V was cut by 2 bases and J by 0 bases, with 13 bases left in between. CDR1 KGHSH and CDR2 LQKENI come from the germline V gene. The CDR3 is 16 amino acids. CDR3 region: CASSPMGRGLNTEAFF. CDR3 nucleotide sequence: TGTGCCAGCTCACCAATGGGGAGGGGATTGAACACTGAAGCTTTCTTT. The full variable domain, rest sourced from reference TRBV18 and TRBJ1-1, is NAGVMQNPRHLVRRRGQEARLRCSPMKGHSHVYWYRQLPEEGLKFMVYLQKENIIDESGMPKERFSAEFPKEGPSILRIQQVVRGDSAAYFCASSPMGRGLNTEAFFGQGTRLTVV.

V and J are TRBV11-2 and TRBJ1-1; D gene unclear. Germline V lookup: CDR1 SGHAT, CDR2 FQNNGV. The CDR3 runs to 13 residues. The V end was cut by 5 bases, the J end by 1 base, with 8 bases between. DNA for the CDR3: TGTGCCAGCAGCCTACGACAGAACACTGAAGCTTTCTTT. It yields the protein CASSLRQNTEAFF. The variable domain in full, with the rest retrieved from reference TRBV11-2 and TRBJ1-1, is EAGVAQSPRYKIIEKRQSVAFWCNPISGHATLYWYQQILGQGPKLLIQFQNNGVVDDSQLPKDRFSAERLKGVDSTLKIQPAKLEDSAVYLCASSLRQNTEAFFGQGTRLTVV.

The chain combines TRBV7-8 with TRBJ1-6; D is uncertain. This CDR3 region has 15 residues. V lost 1 base to trimming and J lost 7 bases, with 11 bases between them. The germline CDR1 and CDR2 sequences are SGHVS and FQNEAQ. CDR3 loop: CASSLVLGENSPLHF. The CDR3 DNA reads as TGTGCCAGCAGCTTAGTTTTGGGCGAGAATTCACCCCTCCACTTT.

The CDR3 coding sequence is TGTGCCAGCAGCCCCCCTAGGACAGGGACGGGGAAGACCCAGTACTTC. Its translation is CASSPPRTGTGKTQYF. The gene calls are TRBV11-2 and TRBJ2-5; 8 positions agree with TRBD1. The trim removed 5 bases at V and 6 bases at J, leaving 14 bases unmatched. The CDR3 extends over 16 amino acids. Germline-derived CDR1 and CDR2 are SGHAT and FQNNGV. Based on the CDR3 plus reference TRBV11-2 and TRBJ2-5, the full variable domain is EAGVAQSPRYKIIEKRQSVAFWCNPISGHATLYWYQQILGQGPKLLIQFQNNGVVDDSQLPKDRFSAERLKGVDSTLKIQPAKLEDSAVYLCASSPPRTGTGKTQYFGPGTRLLVL.